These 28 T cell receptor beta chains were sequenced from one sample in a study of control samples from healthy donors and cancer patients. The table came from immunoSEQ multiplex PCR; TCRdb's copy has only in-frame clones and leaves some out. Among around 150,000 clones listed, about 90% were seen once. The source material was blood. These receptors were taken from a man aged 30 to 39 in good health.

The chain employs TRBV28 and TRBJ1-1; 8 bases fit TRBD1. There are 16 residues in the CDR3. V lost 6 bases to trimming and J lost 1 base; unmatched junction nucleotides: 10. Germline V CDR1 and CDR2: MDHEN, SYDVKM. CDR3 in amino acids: CASSHDRGHGNTEAFF. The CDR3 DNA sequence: TGTGCCAGCAGCCATGACAGGGGCCATGGGAACACTGAAGCTTTCTTT. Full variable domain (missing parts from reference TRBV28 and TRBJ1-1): DVKVTQSSRYLVKRTGEKVFLECVQDMDHENMFWYRQDPGLGLRLIYFSYDVKMKEKGDIPEGYSVSREKKERFSLILESASTNQTSMYLCASSHDRGHGNTEAFFGQGTRLTVV.

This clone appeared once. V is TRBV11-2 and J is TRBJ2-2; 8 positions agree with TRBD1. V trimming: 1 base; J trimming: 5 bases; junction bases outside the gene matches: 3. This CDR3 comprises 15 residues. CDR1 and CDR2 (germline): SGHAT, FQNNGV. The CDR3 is CASSLGQGYTGELFF. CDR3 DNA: TGTGCCAGCAGCTTAGGACAGGGGTATACCGGGGAGCTGTTTTTT.

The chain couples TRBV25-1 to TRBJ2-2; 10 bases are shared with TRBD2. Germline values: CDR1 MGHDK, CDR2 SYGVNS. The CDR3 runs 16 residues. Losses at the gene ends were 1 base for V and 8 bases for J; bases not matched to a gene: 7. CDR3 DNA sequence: TGTGCCAGCAGTGAATCCCAGCGGGAGGGCCATGGGGAGCTGTTTTTT. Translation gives CASSESQREGHGELFF.

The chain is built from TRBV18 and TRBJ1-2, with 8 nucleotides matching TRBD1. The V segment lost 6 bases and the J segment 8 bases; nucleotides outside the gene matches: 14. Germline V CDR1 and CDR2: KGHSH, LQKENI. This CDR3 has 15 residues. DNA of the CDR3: TGTGCCAGCTCTCTTGGACAGGGCGAGATTACCGGCTACACCTTC. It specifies CASSLGQGEITGYTF.

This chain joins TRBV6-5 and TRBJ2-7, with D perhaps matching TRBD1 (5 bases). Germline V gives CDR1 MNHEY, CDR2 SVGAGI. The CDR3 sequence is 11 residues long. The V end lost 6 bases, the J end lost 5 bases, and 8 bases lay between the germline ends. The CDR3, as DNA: TGTGCCAGCAGCCAGGGTCACGAGCAGTACTTC. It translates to CASSQGHEQYF.

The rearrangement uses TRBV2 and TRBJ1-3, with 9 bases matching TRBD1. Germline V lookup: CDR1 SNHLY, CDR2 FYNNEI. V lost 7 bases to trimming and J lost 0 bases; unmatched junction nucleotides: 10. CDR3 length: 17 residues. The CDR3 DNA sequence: TGTGCCAGCACAAGTGGGACAGGGTCCCCCTCTGGAAACACCATATATTTT. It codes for CASTSGTGSPSGNTIYF. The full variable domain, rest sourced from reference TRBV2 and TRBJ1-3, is EPEVTQTPSHQVTQMGQEVILRCVPISNHLYFYWYRQILGQKVEFLVSFYNNEISEKSEIFDDQFSVERPDGSNFTLKIRSTKLEDSAMYFCASTSGTGSPSGNTIYFGEGSWLTVV.

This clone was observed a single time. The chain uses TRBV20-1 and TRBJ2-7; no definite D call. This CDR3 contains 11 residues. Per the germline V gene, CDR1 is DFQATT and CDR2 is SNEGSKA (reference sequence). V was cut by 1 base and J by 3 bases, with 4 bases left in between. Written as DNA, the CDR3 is TGCAGTGCTAGAGGTAGCTACGAGCAGTACTTC. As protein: CSARGSYEQYF.

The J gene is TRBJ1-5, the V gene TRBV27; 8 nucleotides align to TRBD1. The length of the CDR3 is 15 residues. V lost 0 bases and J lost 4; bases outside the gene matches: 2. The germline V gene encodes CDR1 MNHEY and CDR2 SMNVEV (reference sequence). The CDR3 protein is CASSLSWTGNQPQHF. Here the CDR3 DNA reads TGTGCCAGCAGTTTATCATGGACAGGGAATCAGCCCCAGCATTTT.

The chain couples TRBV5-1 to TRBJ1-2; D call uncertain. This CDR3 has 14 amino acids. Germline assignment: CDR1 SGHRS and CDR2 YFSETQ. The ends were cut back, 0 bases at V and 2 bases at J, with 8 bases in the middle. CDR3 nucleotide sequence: TGCGCCAGCAGCTTGGACAGTGGAAACTATGGCTACACCTTC. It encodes CASSLDSGNYGYTF. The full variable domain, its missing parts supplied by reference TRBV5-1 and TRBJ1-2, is KAGVTQTPRYLIKTRGQQVTLSCSPISGHRSVSWYQQTPGQGLQFLFEYFSETQRNKGNFPGRFSGRQFSNSRSEMNVSTLELGDSALYLCASSLDSGNYGYTFGSGTRLTVV.

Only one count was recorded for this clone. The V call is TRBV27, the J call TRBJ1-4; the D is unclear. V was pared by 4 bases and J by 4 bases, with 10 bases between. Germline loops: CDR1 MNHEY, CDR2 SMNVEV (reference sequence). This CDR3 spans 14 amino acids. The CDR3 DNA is TGTGCCAGCAGTTCTATCCTCGGTAATGAAAAACTGTTTTTT. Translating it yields CASSSILGNEKLFF. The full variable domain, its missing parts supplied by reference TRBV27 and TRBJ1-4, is EAQVTQNPRYLITVTGKKLTVTCSQNMNHEYMSWYRQDPGLGLRQIYYSMNVEVTDKGDVPEGYKVSRKEKRNFPLILESPSPNQTSLYFCASSSILGNEKLFFGSGTQLSVL.

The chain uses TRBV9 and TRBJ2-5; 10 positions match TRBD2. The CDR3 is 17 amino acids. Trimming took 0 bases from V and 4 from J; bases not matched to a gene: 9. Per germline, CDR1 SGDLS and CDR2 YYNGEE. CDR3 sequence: CASSVGASGSRGETQYF. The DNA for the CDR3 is TGTGCCAGCAGCGTAGGGGCTAGCGGGAGCAGGGGAGAGACCCAGTACTTC.

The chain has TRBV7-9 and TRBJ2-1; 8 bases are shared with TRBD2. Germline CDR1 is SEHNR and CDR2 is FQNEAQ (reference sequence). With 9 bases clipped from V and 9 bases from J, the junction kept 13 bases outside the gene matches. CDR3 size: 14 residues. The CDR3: CASRPGLGMGEQFF. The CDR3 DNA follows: TGTGCCAGTAGACCGGGACTAGGGATGGGTGAGCAGTTCTTC. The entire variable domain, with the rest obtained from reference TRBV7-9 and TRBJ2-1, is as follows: DTGVSQNPRHKITKRGQNVTFRCDPISEHNRLYWYRQTLGQGPEFLTYFQNEAQLEKSRLLSDRFSAERPKGSFSTLEIQRTEQGDSAMYLCASRPGLGMGEQFFGPGTRLTVL.

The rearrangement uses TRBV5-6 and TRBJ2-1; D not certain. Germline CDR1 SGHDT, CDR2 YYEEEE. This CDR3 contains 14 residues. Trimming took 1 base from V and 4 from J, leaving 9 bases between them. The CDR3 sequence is CASSLPRSYNEQFF. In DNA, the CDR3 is TGTGCCAGCAGCTTGCCTAGGTCTTACAATGAGCAGTTCTTC.

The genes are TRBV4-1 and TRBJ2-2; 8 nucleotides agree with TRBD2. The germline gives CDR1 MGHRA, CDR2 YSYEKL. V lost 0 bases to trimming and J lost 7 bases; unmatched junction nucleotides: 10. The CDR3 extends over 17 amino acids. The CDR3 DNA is TGCGCCAGCAGCCAAGAACCCAGCGGGGGAGTGCTCGGGGAGCTGTTTTTT. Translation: CASSQEPSGGVLGELFF.

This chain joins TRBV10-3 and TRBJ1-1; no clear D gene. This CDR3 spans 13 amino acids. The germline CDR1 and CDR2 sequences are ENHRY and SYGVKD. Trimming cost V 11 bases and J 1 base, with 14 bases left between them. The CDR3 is CAASPQANTEAFF. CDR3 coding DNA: TGTGCCGCTTCGCCCCAAGCGAACACTGAAGCTTTCTTT.

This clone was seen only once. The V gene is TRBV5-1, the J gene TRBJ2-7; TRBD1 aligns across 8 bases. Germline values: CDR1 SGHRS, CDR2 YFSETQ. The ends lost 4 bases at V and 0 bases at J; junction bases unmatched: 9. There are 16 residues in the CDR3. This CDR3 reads CASSVPTGASSYEQYF. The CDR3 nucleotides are TGCGCCAGCAGCGTTCCGACAGGGGCCAGCTCCTACGAGCAGTACTTC.

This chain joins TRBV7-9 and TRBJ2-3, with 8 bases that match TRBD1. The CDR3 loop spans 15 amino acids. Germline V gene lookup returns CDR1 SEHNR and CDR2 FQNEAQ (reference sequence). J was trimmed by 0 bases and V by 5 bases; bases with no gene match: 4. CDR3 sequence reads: CASSPRTGSTDTQYF. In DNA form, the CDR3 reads TGTGCCAGCAGCCCCCGGACAGGGAGCACAGATACGCAGTATTTT.

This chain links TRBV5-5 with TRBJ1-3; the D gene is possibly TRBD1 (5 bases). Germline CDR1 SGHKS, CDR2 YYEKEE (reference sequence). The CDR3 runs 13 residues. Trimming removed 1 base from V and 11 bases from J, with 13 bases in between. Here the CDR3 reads CASSLIGGDPIYF. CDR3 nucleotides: TGTGCCAGCAGCTTGATAGGAGGGGACCCCATATATTTT.

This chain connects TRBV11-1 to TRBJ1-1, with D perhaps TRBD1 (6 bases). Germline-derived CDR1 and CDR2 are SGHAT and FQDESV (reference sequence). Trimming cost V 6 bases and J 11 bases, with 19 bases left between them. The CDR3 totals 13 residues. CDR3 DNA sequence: TGTGCCAGCAGTCAAACGGGGGGCGTATGGGCTTTCTTT. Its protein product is CASSQTGGVWAFF.

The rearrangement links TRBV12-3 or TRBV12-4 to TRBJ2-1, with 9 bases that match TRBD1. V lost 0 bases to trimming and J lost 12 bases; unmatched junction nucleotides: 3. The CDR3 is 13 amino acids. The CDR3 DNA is TGTGCCAGCAGTTTAGCCTGGGACAGGGTGCAGTTCTTC. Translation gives CASSLAWDRVQFF.

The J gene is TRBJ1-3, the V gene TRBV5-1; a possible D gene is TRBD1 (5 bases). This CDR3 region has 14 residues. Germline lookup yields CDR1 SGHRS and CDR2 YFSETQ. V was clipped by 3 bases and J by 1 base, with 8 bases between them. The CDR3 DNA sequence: TGCGCCAGCAGCTCCAAGGGGTCTGGAAACACCATATATTTT. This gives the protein CASSSKGSGNTIYF.

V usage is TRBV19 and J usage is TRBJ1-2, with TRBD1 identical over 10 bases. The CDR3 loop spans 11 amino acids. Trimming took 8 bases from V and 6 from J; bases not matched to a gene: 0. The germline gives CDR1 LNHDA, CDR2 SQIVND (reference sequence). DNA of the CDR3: TGTGCCAGTGGGACAGGGGATGGCTACACCTTC. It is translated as CASGTGDGYTF. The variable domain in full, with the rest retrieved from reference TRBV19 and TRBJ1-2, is DGGITQSPKYLFRKEGQNVTLSCEQNLNHDAMYWYRQDPGQGLRLIYYSQIVNDFQKGDIAEGYSVSREKKESFPLTVTSAQKNPTAFYLCASGTGDGYTFGSGTRLTVV.

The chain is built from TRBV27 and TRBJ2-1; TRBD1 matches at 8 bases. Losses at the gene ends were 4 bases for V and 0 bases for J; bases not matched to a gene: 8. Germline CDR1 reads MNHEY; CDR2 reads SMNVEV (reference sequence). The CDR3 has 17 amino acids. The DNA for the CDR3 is TGTGCCAGCAGTTCTTCAGGGGGCTCGTTCTCCTACAATGAGCAGTTCTTC. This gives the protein CASSSSGGSFSYNEQFF.

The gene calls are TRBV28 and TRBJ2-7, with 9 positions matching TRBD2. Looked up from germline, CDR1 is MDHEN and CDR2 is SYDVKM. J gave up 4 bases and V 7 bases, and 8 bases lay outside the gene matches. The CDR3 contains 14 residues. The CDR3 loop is CASTLGREGYEQYF. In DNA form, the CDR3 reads TGTGCCAGCACCTTGGGGCGGGAGGGGTACGAGCAGTACTTC.

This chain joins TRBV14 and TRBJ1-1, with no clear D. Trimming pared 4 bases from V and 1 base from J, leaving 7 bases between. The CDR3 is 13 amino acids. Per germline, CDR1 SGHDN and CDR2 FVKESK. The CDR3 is CASSLQENTEAFF. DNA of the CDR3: TGTGCCAGCAGCCTACAAGAGAACACTGAAGCTTTCTTT. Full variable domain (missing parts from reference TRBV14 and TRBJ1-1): EAGVTQFPSHSVIEKGQTVTLRCDPISGHDNLYWYRRVMGKEIKFLLHFVKESKQDESGMPNNRFLAERTGGTYSTLKVQPAELEDSGVYFCASSLQENTEAFFGQGTRLTVV.

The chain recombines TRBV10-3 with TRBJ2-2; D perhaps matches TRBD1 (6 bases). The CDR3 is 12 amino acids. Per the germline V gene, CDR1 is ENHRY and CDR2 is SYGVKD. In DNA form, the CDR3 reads TGTCCTCCGGGCCTCGGACAGGGGGAGCTGTTTTTT. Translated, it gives CPPGLGQGELFF.

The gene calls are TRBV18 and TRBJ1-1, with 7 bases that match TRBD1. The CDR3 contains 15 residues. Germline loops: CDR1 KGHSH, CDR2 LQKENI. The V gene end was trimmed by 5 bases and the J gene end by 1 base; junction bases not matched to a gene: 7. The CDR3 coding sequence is TGTGCCAGCTCATCAACTGGGACAGCGAACACTGAAGCTTTCTTT. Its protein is CASSSTGTANTEAFF.

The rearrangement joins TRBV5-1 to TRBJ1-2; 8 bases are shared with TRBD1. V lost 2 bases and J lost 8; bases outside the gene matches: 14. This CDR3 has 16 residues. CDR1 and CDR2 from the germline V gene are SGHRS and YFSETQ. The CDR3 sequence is CASSLQAGTGSGGYTF. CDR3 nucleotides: TGCGCCAGCAGCTTACAAGCCGGGACAGGCTCCGGGGGCTACACCTTC.